Presented here are 24 T cell receptor beta chains from one specimen sequenced in a study of lung T cells in sarcoidosis with Löfgren's syndrome. TCRdb reanalysed the reads using MiXCR and keeps one entry per CDR3 protein. The table records around 9,300 distinct CDR3 sequences, more than 20% of them present only once. Sample: CD4+ T cells from bronchoalveolar lavage fluid. The origin of the receptors is a human donor with sarcoidosis (Löfgren's syndrome or another form), or a control subject (not recorded which).

This clonotype was counted between two and nine times. J is TRBJ1-3 and V is TRBV3-1; D ambiguous. The CDR3 length is 14 residues. Germline CDR1 LGHDT, CDR2 YNNKEL (reference sequence). V dropped 4 bases and J dropped 1 base, with 8 bases sitting between them. The CDR3 loop reads CASSPRGSGNTIYF. The CDR3 nucleotides read TGTGCCAGCAGCCCGCGAGGTTCTGGAAACACCATATATTTT.

This clonotype showed up just a few times. The chain has TRBV7-9 and TRBJ2-5; the D gene is possibly TRBD1 (5 bases). V lost 1 base and J lost 7, with 13 bases in between. The CDR3 runs 14 residues. Per germline, CDR1 SEHNR and CDR2 FQNEAQ (reference sequence). This chain's CDR3 is CASSLGQRFGTQYF. For the CDR3, the DNA is TGTGCCAGCAGCTTAGGACAGCGATTCGGGACCCAGTACTTC.

The rearrangement links TRBV4-1 to TRBJ2-3; tentative D call: TRBD1 (5 bases). The V end lost 0 bases, the J end lost 5 bases, and 15 bases lay between the germline ends. The CDR3 extends over 16 amino acids. Germline V gene sequence: CDR1 MGHRA, CDR2 YSYEKL. The CDR3, as DNA: TGCGCCAGCAGCCAAGATGGTCGAACAGGACGAGATACGCAGTATTTT. Translated, it gives CASSQDGRTGRDTQYF.

This clonotype was seen at least ten times. This chain uses TRBV19 with TRBJ1-1, with TRBD1 matching over 7 bases. With V trimmed by 5 bases and J by 1 base, 13 bases remained unmatched. This CDR3 has 17 residues. Germline V lookup: CDR1 LNHDA, CDR2 SQIVND (reference sequence). CDR3 nucleotide sequence: TGTGCCAGTAGTGGGGGACAGCGCCGTATGTCGAACACTGAAGCTTTCTTT. This sequence encodes CASSGGQRRMSNTEAFF.

As concerns this clonotype: A much larger clonotype is one base distant, so this may be a read error. The chain has TRBV5-1 and TRBJ2-1, with 14 bases lining up with TRBD2. Germline loops: CDR1 SGHRS, CDR2 YFSETQ. The CDR3 covers 16 residues. The CDR3 bases are TGCGCCAGCAGCCCCGGGACTAGCGGGGGCCACAATGAGCAGTTATTC. Protein sequence: CASSPGTSGGHNEQLF. Drawing the rest from reference TRBV5-1 and TRBJ2-1, the complete variable domain is KAGVTQTPRYLIKTRGQQVTLSCSPISGHRSVSWYQQTPGQGLQFLFEYFSETQRNKGNFPGRFSGRQFSNSRSEMNVSTLELGDSALYLCASSPGTSGGHNEQLFGPGTRLTVL.

In the case of this clonotype: A much larger clone differs by one base, so this may be a read error. The chain links TRBV19 to TRBJ1-5; D perhaps matches TRBD1 (6 bases). The CDR3 consists of 13 residues. Germline V gives CDR1 LNHDA, CDR2 SQIVND (reference sequence). The V gene lost 4 bases and the J gene lost 6 bases, with 10 bases spanning the gap. CDR3 bases: TGTGCCAGTAGTAGGGACATGGGTCAGCCCCAGCATTTT. Translated, it gives CASSRDMGQPQHF.

This clonotype showed up many times. DNA of the CDR3: TGTGCCAGCAGCTTAGATGCTGCCAGTTCGAACACTGAAGCTTTCTTT. Residues: CASSLDAASSNTEAFF. This chain uses TRBV11-2 with TRBJ1-1; no reliable D call. This CDR3 is built from 16 residues. The ends were cut back, 0 bases at V and 1 base at J, with 12 bases in the middle. Per the germline V gene, CDR1 is SGHAT and CDR2 is FQNNGV.

The CDR3 DNA reads as TGTGCCAGCTCACCTGCCTCTGGGGCCAACGTCCTGACTTTC. Translation gives CASSPASGANVLTF. The chain links TRBV18 to TRBJ2-6; unclear D gene. The CDR3 extends over 14 amino acids. Looked up from germline, CDR1 is KGHSH and CDR2 is LQKENI. The ends were cut back, 3 bases at V and 0 bases at J, with 3 bases in the middle.

As for this clonotype: A much bigger clone sits one base away, suggesting this may be a read error. DNA for the CDR3: TGTGCCAGCAGTTTAGGGGTCATAGCGAACTATGGCTACACCTTC. Protein product: CASSLGVIANYGYTF. The gene calls are TRBV12-3 or TRBV12-4 and TRBJ1-2, with D uncertain. The ends were cut back, 1 base at V and 2 bases at J, with 11 bases in the middle. This CDR3 contains 15 residues.

This clonotype is categorized as medium-sized (0.01 to 0.1%). The chain has TRBV20-1 and TRBJ2-5; D may be TRBD2 (6 bases). V was pared by 1 base and J by 5 bases, with 14 bases between. Looked up from germline, CDR1 is DFQATT and CDR2 is SNEGSKA (reference sequence). This CDR3 comprises 14 residues. This CDR3 is CSARAGVTGETQYF. The CDR3 DNA sequence: TGCAGTGCTAGAGCGGGGGTAACGGGGGAGACCCAGTACTTC.

The chain couples TRBV10-1 to TRBJ2-2; maybe TRBD1 (5 bases). This CDR3 comprises 18 residues. Germline CDR1 is WNHNN and CDR2 is SYGVQD (reference sequence). V was shortened by 4 bases and J by 1 base, with 19 bases between the two germline ends. The CDR3 is CASSAANLGAENTGELFF. The CDR3 region has the DNA TGCGCCAGCAGTGCGGCGAATTTAGGGGCCGAGAACACCGGGGAGCTGTTTTTT.

The V call is TRBV30, the J call TRBJ1-2; D gene ambiguous. The V gene lost 5 bases and the J gene lost 4 bases, with 14 bases spanning the gap. This CDR3 has 13 amino acids. Germline V lookup: CDR1 GTSNPN, CDR2 SVGIG (reference sequence). CDR3 protein: CAWAPGSSYGYTF. The CDR3 DNA reads TGTGCCTGGGCCCCTGGCAGCTCCTATGGCTACACCTTC.

As for this clonotype: A much larger clone differs from this one at a single base, so this may be a read error. The conserved final phenylalanine or tryptophan is absent from the CDR3, which likely points to a read error. This sequence joins TRBV4-2 and TRBJ1-5; 7 bases line up with TRBD1. V lost 4 bases, J lost 7 bases, and 10 bases stayed unmatched. CDR1 is LGHNA and CDR2 is YNFKEQ in the germline V gene. There are 15 residues in the CDR3. The CDR3 DNA is TGTGCCAGCAGCCCCCGTCCAGGGGGGGGACAGCCCCAGCATCTT. It codes for CASSPRPGGGQPQHL.

This clonotype qualifies as medium-sized. It is likely a read error, because the conserved phenylalanine at the end of the CDR3 is missing. Because the CDR3's place on the DNA is in doubt, the DNA is left out and the CDR3 is given as listed by TCRdb. This rearrangement joins TRBV20-1 to TRBJ2-7; whether TRBD1, the table's D call, matches the DNA was not checked. Germline-derived CDR1 and CDR2 are DFQATT and SNEGSKA (reference sequence). Including both end residues, the CDR3 is 12 amino acids long. The CDR3 protein is CSARGCGGPRQC.

This clonotype was detected many times. The V and J genes are TRBV4-1 and TRBJ2-2, with 10 bases matching TRBD1. The length of the CDR3 is 17 residues. The germline V gene has CDR1 MGHRA and CDR2 YSYEKL. After removal of 4 bases from V and 5 bases from J, the junction contained 10 bases not matched to a gene. DNA for the CDR3: TGCGCCAGCAGCCCCGACCGGGACAGGGGCCGGACCGGGGAGCTGTTTTTT. Translating gives CASSPDRDRGRTGELFF.

This clonotype was seen just once. This may stem from a read error, because a much larger clone lies one nucleotide away. The chain is built from TRBV3-1 and TRBJ1-2; D remains ambiguous. This CDR3 is 13 amino acids long. Germline V lookup: CDR1 LGHDT, CDR2 YNNKEL (reference sequence). V dropped 3 bases and J dropped 11 bases, with 16 bases sitting between them. The CDR3 bases are TGTGCCAGCAGCCAGGAGGATCTAGGGAAATACACCTTC. Amino acid sequence: CASSQEDLGKYTF.

Of note for this clonotype: This is likely a read error, given that the CDR3 carries no conserved phenylalanine or tryptophan at its end. The chain has TRBV6-1 and TRBJ1-1; a possible D gene is TRBD1 (6 bases). V was pared by 6 bases and J by 4 bases, with 15 bases between. CDR3 length: 14 residues. Germline V gene data show CDR1 as MNHNS and CDR2 as SASEGT. CDR3 sequence (DNA): TGTGCCAGCAGCCTGGACAGTAGTAGCACTGAAGCTTTCCCT. Its protein is CASSLDSSSTEAFP.

There are many counts of this clonotype. J is TRBJ1-1 and V is TRBV18; the D is unclear. The CDR3 sequence is 13 residues long. The V gene's germline CDR1 is KGHSH and CDR2 LQKENI. Trimming removed 3 bases at V and 11 bases at J, with 16 bases between. In nucleotides, the CDR3 is TGTGCCAGCTCACCGTCTGACACGAGAGGGGCTTTCTTT. Protein: CASSPSDTRGAFF.

This clonotype was recorded many times. The chain has TRBV6-1 and TRBJ1-3, with no clear D. The CDR3 sequence is 16 residues long. Germline CDR1 MNHNS, CDR2 SASEGT. V gave up 5 bases and J gave up 1 base, with 15 bases separating them. The CDR3 nucleotides are TGTGCCAGCAGTTCCGGTTTTCGAGGTTCTGGAAACACCATATATTTT. Protein product: CASSSGFRGSGNTIYF.

This clonotype showed up many times. The chain uses TRBV19 and TRBJ2-1, with 9 bases aligning to TRBD1. Germline lookup yields CDR1 LNHDA and CDR2 SQIVND (reference sequence). The CDR3 runs 15 residues. Trimming took 3 bases from V and 7 from J; bases not matched to a gene: 7. The CDR3 region is CASSIGTGSWNEQFF. Here the CDR3 DNA reads TGTGCCAGTAGTATTGGGACAGGGTCTTGGAATGAGCAGTTCTTC.

By share, this clonotype ranks as large (0.1 to 1%). This chain joins TRBV20-1 and TRBJ2-3; D is unresolved. The CDR3 extends over 12 amino acids. V lost 7 bases, J lost 5 bases, and 13 bases lay in between. Germline V gives CDR1 DFQATT, CDR2 SNEGSKA (reference sequence). As DNA, the CDR3 is TGCAGTGGAAGGACCGGCGGAGATACGCAGTATTTT. The encoded protein is CSGRTGGDTQYF.

This clonotype was found many times. The chain recombines TRBV11-2 with TRBJ1-6, with D possibly being TRBD1 (6 bases). CDR1 and CDR2 (germline): SGHAT, FQNNGV. The V gene lost 5 bases and the J gene lost 7 bases, with 15 bases spanning the gap. This CDR3 region has 15 residues. CDR3 bases: TGTGCCAGCAGCCTACAGGGCTCTGGGAATTCACCCCTCCACTTT. It yields the protein CASSLQGSGNSPLHF.

This clonotype was seen repeatedly, ten times or more. The gene calls are TRBV5-1 and TRBJ1-3; 9 nucleotides line up with TRBD1. J lost 4 bases, V lost 4 bases, and 6 bases had no gene match. The V gene's germline CDR1 is SGHRS and CDR2 YFSETQ. This CDR3 is 15 amino acids long. The CDR3 nucleotides are TGCGCCAGCAGCCAAGGGACAGGGCGAGGAAACACCATATATTTT. Protein: CASSQGTGRGNTIYF.

This clonotype appeared many times. The chain carries TRBV20-1 and TRBJ2-7; 9 nucleotides agree with TRBD2. The V and J ends lost 3 bases and 0 bases, in that order; junction bases with no gene match: 9. This CDR3 spans 16 amino acids. Per germline, CDR1 DFQATT and CDR2 SNEGSKA (reference sequence). CDR3 region: CSASSFLAGSSYEQYF. The DNA for the CDR3 is TGCAGTGCTAGCTCCTTTCTAGCGGGGTCCTCCTACGAGCAGTACTTC.